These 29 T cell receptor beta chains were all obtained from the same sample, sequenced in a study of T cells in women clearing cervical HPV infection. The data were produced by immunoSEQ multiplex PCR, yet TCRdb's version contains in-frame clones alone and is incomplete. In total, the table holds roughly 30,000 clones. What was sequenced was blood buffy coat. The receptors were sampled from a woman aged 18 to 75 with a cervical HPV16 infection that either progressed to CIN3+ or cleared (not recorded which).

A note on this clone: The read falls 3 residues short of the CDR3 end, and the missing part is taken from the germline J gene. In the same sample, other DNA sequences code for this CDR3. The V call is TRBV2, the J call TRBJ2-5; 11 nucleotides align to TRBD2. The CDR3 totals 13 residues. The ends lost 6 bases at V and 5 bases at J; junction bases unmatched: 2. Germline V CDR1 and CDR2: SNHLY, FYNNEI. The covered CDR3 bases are TGTGCCAGCAGCCGACTAGCGGGGGAGACC. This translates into CASSRLAGET. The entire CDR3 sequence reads CASSRLAGETQYF. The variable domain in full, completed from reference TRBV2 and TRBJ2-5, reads EPEVTQTPSHQVTQMGQEVILRCVPISNHLYFYWYRQILGQKVEFLVSFYNNEISEKSEIFDDQFSVERPDGSNFTLKIRSTKLEDSAMYFCASSRLAGETQYFGPGTRLLVL.

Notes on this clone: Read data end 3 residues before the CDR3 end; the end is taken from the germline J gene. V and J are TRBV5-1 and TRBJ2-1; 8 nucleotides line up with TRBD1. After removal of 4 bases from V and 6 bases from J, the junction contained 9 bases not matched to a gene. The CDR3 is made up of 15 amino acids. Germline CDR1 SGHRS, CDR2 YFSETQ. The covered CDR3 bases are TGCGCCAGCAGCGGGTTGGGGGACAGGTTCAATGAG. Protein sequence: CASSGLGDRFNE. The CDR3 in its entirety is CASSGLGDRFNEQFF.

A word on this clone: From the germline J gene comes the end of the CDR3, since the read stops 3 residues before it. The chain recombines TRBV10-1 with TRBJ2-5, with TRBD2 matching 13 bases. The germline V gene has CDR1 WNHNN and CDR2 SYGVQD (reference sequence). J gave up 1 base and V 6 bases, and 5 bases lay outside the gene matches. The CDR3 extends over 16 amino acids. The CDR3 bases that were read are TGCGCCAGCAGCCCTACTAGCGGGGGGGCCCAAGAGACC. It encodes CASSPTSGGAQET. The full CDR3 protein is CASSPTSGGAQETQYF.

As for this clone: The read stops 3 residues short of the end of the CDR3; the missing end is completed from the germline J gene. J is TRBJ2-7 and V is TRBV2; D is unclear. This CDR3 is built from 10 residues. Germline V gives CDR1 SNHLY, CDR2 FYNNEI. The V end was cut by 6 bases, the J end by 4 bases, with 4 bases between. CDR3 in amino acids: CASSRYEQYF. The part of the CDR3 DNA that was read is TGTGCCAGCAGCAGGTACGAG.

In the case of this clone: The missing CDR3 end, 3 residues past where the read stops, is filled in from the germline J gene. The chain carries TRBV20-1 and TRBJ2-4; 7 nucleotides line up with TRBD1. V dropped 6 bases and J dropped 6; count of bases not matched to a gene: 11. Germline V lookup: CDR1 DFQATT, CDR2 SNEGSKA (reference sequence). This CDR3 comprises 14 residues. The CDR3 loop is CSAKVTGDLNIQYF. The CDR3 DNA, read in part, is TGCAGTGCAAAAGTTACAGGGGATTTAAACATT.

The CDR3 bases that were read are TGTGCCAGCAGCTACCATGGGCAGGAGAACACTGAA. As protein: CASSYHGQENTE. The whole CDR3 region reads CASSYHGQENTEAFF. The chain joins TRBV6-2 or TRBV6-3 to TRBJ1-1; D ambiguous. The CDR3 end is not reached by the read, which stops 3 residues before it; the germline J gene fills it in. The CDR3 is 15 amino acids. Germline V gene data show CDR1 as MNHEY and CDR2 as SVGEGT. The V and J ends lost 6 bases and 1 base respectively, with 15 bases between them.

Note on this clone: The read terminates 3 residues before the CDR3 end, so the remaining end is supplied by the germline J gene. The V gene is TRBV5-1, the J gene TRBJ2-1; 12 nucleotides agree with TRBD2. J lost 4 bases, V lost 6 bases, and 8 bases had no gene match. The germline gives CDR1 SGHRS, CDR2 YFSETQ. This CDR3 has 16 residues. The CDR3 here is CASTSMGLAGYNEQFF. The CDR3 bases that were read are TGCGCCAGCACGTCAATGGGACTAGCGGGTTACAATGAG.

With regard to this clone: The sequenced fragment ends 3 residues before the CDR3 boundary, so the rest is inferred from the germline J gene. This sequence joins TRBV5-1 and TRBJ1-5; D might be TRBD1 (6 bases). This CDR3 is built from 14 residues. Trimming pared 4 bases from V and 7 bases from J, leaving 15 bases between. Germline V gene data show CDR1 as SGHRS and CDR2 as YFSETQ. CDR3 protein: CASSLDSPRQPQHF. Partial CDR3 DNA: TGCGCCAGCAGCCTGGACAGCCCCAGACAGCCC.

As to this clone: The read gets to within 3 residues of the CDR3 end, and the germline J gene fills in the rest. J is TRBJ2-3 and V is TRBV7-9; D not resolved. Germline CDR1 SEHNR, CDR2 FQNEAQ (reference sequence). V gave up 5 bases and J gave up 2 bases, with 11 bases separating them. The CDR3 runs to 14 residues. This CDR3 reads CASSLIAFTDTQYF. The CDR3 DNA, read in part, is TGTGCCAGCAGCCTAATAGCATTCACAGATACG.

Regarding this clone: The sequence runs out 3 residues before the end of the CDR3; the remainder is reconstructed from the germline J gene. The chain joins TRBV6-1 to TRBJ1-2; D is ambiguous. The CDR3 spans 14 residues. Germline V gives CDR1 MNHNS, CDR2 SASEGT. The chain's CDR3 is CASSDPGWQRGYTF. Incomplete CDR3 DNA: TGTGCCAGCAGTGACCCTGGGTGGCAGCGGGGC.

CDR3 loop: CASSIALDTNYGQYF. The part of the CDR3 DNA that was read is TGTGCCAGTAGTATAGCTCTGGATACTAACTATGGT. The chain is built from TRBV19 and TRBJ2-4; no clear D. Sequencing ends 3 residues short of the CDR3 end; the germline J gene provides the rest. This CDR3 has 15 amino acids. Germline V CDR1 and CDR2: LNHDA, SQIVND (reference sequence).

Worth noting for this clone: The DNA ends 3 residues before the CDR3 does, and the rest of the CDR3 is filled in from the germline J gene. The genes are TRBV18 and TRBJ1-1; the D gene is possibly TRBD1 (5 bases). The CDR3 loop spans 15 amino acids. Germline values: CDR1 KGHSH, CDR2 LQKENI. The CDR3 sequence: CASSPPVGGVYEAFF. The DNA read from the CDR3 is TGTGCCAGCTCACCACCGGTCGGGGGGGTCTACGAG.

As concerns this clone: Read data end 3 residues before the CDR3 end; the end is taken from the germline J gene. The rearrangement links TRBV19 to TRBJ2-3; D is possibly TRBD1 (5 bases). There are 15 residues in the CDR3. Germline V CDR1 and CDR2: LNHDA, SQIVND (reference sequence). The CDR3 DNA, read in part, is TGTGCCAGTAGTGTCATGACAGCGAGCAATCAGCCG. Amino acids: CASSVMTASNQP. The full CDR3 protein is CASSVMTASNQPQYF. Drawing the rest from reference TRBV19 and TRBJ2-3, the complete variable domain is DGGITQSPKYLFRKEGQNVTLSCEQNLNHDAMYWYRQDPGQGLRLIYYSQIVNDFQKGDIAEGYSVSREKKESFPLTVTSAQKNPTAFYLCASSVMTASNQPQYFGPGTRLTVL.

CDR3 sequence: CASSTLGLAGGRSYNEQFF. CDR3 bases read: TGTGCCAGTAGTACCCTGGGGCTAGCGGGGGGGAGGTCCTACAATGAG. V gene TRBV19 combines with J gene TRBJ2-1, with 12 bases that match TRBD2. The DNA ends 3 residues before the CDR3 does, and the rest of the CDR3 is filled in from the germline J gene. The germline V gene encodes CDR1 LNHDA and CDR2 SQIVND (reference sequence). CDR3 length: 19 residues. J gave up 1 base and V 4 bases, and 11 bases lay outside the gene matches.

This CDR3 reads CASSSGQGNEKLFF. The covered CDR3 bases are TGCGCCAGCAGCTCGGGACAGGGAAACGAAAAA. The V call is TRBV5-1, the J call TRBJ1-4; 9 bases agree with TRBD1. The read ends 3 residues before the CDR3 terminus; that terminus is restored from the germline J gene. The CDR3 totals 14 residues. Germline CDR1 and CDR2: SGHRS and YFSETQ. The ends lost 3 bases at V and 8 bases at J; junction bases unmatched: 5.

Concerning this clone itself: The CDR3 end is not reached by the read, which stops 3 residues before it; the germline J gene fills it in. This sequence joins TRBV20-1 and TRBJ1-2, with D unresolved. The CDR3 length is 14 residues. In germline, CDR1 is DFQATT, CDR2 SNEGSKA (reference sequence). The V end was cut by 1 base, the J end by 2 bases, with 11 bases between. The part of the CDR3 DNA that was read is TGCAGTGCTAGAGCCGACCAGGCCAACTATGGC. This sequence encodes CSARADQANYG. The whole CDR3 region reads CSARADQANYGYTF.

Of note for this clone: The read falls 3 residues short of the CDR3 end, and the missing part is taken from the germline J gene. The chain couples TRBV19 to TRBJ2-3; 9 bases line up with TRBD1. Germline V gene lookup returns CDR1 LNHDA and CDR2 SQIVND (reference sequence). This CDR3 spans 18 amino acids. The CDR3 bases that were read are TGTGCCAGTAGTATACACCGCCGACAGGGGGTAGCGGATCAGCCG. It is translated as CASSIHRRQGVADQP. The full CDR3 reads CASSIHRRQGVADQPQYF.

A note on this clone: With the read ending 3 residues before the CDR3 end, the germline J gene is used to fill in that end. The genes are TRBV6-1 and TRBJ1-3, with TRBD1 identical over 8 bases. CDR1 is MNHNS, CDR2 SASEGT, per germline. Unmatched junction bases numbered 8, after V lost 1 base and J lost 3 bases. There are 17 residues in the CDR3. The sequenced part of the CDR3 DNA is TGTGCCAGCAGTGAAGGACGTCCCGGGACAGGTGGAAACACC. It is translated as CASSEGRPGTGGNT. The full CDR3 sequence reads CASSEGRPGTGGNTIYF.

The sequenced CDR3 bases are TGTGCCAGCTCACCTTCCGGGACAGGGTTAATTGGT. It codes for CASSPSGTGLIG. The full CDR3 sequence reads CASSPSGTGLIGQYF. The rearrangement joins TRBV18 to TRBJ2-4; 9 nucleotides align to TRBD1. From the germline J gene comes the end of the CDR3, since the read stops 3 residues before it. The CDR3 consists of 15 residues. Germline CDR1 reads KGHSH; CDR2 reads LQKENI.

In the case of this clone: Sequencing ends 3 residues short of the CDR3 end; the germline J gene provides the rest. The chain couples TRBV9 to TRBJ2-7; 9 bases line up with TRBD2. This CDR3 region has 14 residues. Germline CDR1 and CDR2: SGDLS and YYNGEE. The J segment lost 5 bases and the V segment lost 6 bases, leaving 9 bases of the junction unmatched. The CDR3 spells CASNRGTSNDEQYF. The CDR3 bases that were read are TGTGCCAGCAACAGAGGGACTAGCAACGACGAG.

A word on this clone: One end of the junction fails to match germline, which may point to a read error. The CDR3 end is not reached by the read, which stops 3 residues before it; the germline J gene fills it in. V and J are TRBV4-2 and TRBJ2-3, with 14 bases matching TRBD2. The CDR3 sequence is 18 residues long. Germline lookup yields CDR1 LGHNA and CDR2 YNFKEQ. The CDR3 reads CASSPGRLAGGEGDTQYF. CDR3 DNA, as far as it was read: TGCGCCAGCAGCCCGGGGAGACTAGCGGGAGGGGAAGGAGATACG.

This CDR3 reads CSAERQDNSGNTIYF. The CDR3 bases that were read are TGCAGTGCAGAAAGACAGGACAACTCTGGAAACACC. This rearrangement joins TRBV20-1 to TRBJ1-3; maybe TRBD1 (6 bases). With the read ending 3 residues before the CDR3 end, the germline J gene is used to fill in that end. Germline V gives CDR1 DFQATT, CDR2 SNEGSKA (reference sequence). The CDR3 is made up of 15 amino acids. Trimming removed 6 bases from V and 0 bases from J, with 15 bases in between.

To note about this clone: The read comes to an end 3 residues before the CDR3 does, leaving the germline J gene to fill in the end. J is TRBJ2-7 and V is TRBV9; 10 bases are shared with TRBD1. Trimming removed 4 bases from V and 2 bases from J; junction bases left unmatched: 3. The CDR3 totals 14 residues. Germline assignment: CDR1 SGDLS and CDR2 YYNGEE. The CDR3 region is CASSTGQGAYEQYF. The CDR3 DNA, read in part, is TGTGCCAGCAGCACCGGACAGGGGGCCTACGAG.

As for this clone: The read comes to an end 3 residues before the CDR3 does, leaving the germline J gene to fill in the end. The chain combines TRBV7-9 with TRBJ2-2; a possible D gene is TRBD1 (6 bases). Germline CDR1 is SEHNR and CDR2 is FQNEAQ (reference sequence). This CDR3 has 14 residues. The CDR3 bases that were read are TGTGCCAGCAGTGACCCGGGACAATTGGAAAAG. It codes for CASSDPGQLEK. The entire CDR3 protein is CASSDPGQLEKLFF.

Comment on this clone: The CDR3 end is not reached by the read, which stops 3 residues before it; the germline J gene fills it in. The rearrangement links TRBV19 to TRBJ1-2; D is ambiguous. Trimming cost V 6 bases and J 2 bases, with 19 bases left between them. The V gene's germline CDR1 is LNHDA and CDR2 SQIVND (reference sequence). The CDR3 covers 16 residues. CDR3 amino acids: CASRSRFGRRNYGYTF. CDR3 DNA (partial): TGTGCCAGTAGATCACGGTTCGGCAGGCGAAACTATGGC.

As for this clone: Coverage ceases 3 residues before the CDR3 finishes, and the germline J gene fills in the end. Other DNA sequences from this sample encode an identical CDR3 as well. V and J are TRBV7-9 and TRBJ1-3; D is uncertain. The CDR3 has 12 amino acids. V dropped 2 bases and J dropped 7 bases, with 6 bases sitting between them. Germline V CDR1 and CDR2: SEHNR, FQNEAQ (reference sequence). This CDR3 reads CASSLRSNTIYF. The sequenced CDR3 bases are TGTGCCAGCAGCTTAAGGTCCAACACC.

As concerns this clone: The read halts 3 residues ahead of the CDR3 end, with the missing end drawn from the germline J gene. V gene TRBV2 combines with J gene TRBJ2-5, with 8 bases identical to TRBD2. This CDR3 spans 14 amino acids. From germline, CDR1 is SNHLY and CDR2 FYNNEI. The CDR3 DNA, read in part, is TGTGCCAGCAAATCGGGGACTAGTGCAGATACC. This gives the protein CASKSGTSADT. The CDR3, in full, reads CASKSGTSADTQYF.

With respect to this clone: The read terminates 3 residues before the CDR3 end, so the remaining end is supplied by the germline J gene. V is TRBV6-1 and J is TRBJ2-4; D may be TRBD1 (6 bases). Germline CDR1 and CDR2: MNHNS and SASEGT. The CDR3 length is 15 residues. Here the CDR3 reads CASSEIIGTPYGQYF. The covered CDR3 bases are TGTGCCAGCAGTGAAATCATCGGGACACCCTATGGT.

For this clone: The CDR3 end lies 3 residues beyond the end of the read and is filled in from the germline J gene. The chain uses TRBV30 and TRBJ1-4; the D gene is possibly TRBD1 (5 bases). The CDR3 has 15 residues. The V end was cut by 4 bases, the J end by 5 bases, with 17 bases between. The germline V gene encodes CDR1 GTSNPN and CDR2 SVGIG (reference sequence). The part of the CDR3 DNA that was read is TGTGCCTGGAACTCCCTCGGCGGGGGGAATGAAAAA. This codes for CAWNSLGGGNEK. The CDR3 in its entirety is CAWNSLGGGNEKLFF. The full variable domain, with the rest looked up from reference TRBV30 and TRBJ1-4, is SQTIHQWPATLVQPVGSPLSLECTVEGTSNPNLYWYRQAAGRGLQLLFYSVGIGQISSEVPQNLSASRPQDRQFILSSKKLLLSDSGFYLCAWNSLGGGNEKLFFGSGTQLSVL.